Listed below are T cell receptor beta chains from one sample, sequenced in a study of cytomegalovirus exposure and HLA in healthy donors. Only in-frame clones appear in the TCRdb table, and some are missing; sequencing was by immunoSEQ multiplex PCR. The table lists approximately 150,000 clones, about 77% of them singletons. The specimen was PBMCs. The source of these receptors is a woman between 50 and 59 years old in good health and CMV-seronegative. Each CDR3 is given with its conserved first and last residue. The D gene is left open where the match is weak. Size values are once, few and many counts, or a class for expanded clones, and some rows have none.

. TRBJ1-2 TRBV6-5 . TGTGCCAGCAGTCGACAGTACCCCTATGGCTACACCTTC CASSRQYPYGYTF
. TRBJ1-1 TRBV9 TRBD1 TGTGCCAGCAGCGTAGGCTATTCCGGGACAGGGGCGGGGGCTTTCTTT CASSVGYSGTGAGAFF
. TRBJ2-2 TRBV10-3 . TGTGCCATCAGTGAGTGGGGGCCCCCGAACACCGGGGAGCTGTTTTTT CAISEWGPPNTGELFF
. TRBJ2-3 TRBV4-3 TRBD2 TGCGCCAGCAGCCAAGTTAAGGCGGGAGGGCCAGATACGCAGTATTTT CASSQVKAGGPDTQYF
. TRBJ2-7 TRBV28 . TGTGCCAGCAGTTTATCTGCACATGAACAGTACTTC CASSLSAHEQYF
. TRBJ2-1 TRBV6-5 . TGTGCCAGCAGTACCGGGAGACTCTACAATGAGCAGTTCTTC CASSTGRLYNEQFF
. TRBJ2-7 TRBV28 TRBD1 TGTGCCAGCAGTTTAAAGAGGACAGGTCTGTACGAGCAGTACTTC CASSLKRTGLYEQYF
. TRBJ2-2 TRBV5-4 TRBD1 TGTGCCAGCAGCCGACAGGGAACGAACACCGGGGAGCTGTTTTTT CASSRQGTNTGELFF
. TRBJ2-3 TRBV5-1 . TGCGCCAGCAGCTTGCAGGACTATACTTCAGATACGCAGTATTTT CASSLQDYTSDTQYF
. TRBJ2-7 TRBV10-3 . TGTGCCATCAGTGAGACAGGGACAAAGTACGAGCAGTACTTC CAISETGTKYEQYF
. TRBJ2-3 TRBV25-1 . TGTGCCAGCAGTGATACGAGGGAAGGGAACAGCCACACAGATACGCAGTATTTT CASSDTREGNSHTDTQYF
once TRBJ2-3 TRBV5-1 TRBD2 TGCGCCAGCAGGGTAGCGGGAGATGGGAGCACAGATACGCAGTATTTT CASRVAGDGSTDTQYF
. TRBJ1-5 TRBV5-1 . TGCGCCAGCAGCTTGGGCGTTGGTCCCGGCAATCAGCCCCAGCATTTT CASSLGVGPGNQPQHF
. TRBJ2-1 TRBV7-2 TRBD2 TGTGCCAGCAGCTTGGCGGGAGGGTACAATGAGCAGTTCTTC CASSLAGGYNEQFF
. TRBJ2-5 TRBV4-3 TRBD2 TGCGCCAGCAGCCAAGGGGAGGGGGAGACCCAGTACTTC CASSQGEGETQYF
. TRBJ2-1 TRBV15 TRBD1 TGTGCCACCAGCAAGGGAATTGACAGGGGCGATGAGCAGTTCTTC CATSKGIDRGDEQFF
once TRBJ2-5 TRBV20-1 . TGCAGTATGGGCGGGGAGACCCAGTACTTC CSMGGETQYF
. TRBJ2-2 TRBV7-9 . TGTGCCAGCAGCCCCCGACTCCCTTCGGCCGGGGAGCTGTTTTTT CASSPRLPSAGELFF
. TRBJ1-5 TRBV6-5 . TGTGCCAGCAGTTATAGCGGGATTGATAGCAATCAGCCCCAGCATTTT CASSYSGIDSNQPQHF
. TRBJ2-3 TRBV5-1 TRBD2 TGCGCCAGCAGCTTGGGTAGCGGGAGGAGCACAGATACGCAGTATTTT CASSLGSGRSTDTQYF
. TRBJ1-3 TRBV7-9 . TGTGCCAGCAGCTTAGTGGCGGGTAGCTCTGGAAACACCATATATTTT CASSLVAGSSGNTIYF
. TRBJ2-5 TRBV7-2 . TGTGCCAGCAGCTTAGCGTGGAGTGACTCCGTAGAGACCCAGTACTTC CASSLAWSDSVETQYF
. TRBJ1-4 TRBV6-6 . TGTGCCAGCAGGCGGGCTTTGGAAAAACTGTTTTTT CASRRALEKLFF
. TRBJ2-7 TRBV9 . TGTGCCAGCAGCTCCGTGGCCGCCGAGCAGTACTTC CASSSVAAEQYF